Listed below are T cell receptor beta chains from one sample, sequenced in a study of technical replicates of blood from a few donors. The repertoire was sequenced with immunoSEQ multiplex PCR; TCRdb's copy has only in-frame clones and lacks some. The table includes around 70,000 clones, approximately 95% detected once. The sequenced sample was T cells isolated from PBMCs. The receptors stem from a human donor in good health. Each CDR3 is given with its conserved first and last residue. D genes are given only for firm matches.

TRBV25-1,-,CASTGAAEQYF
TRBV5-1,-,CASSFVGGASLSYTF
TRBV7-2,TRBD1,CASSSRQGWTEAFF
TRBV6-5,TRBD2,CASSQLSGGQETQYF
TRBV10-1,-,CASSDPGADEQYF
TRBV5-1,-,CASSLTADSGNTIYF
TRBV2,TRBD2,CASSGEGQETQYF
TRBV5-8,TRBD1,CASSDSDRGNSPLHF
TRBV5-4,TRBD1,CASSFLPERGRETQYF
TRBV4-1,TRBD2,CASSQAPGLAVDTQYF
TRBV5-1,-,CASSLALNTEAFF
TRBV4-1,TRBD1,CASSDPDRASYEQYF
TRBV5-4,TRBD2,CASNRAGGTYEQYF
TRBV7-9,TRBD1,CASRKTGKGQPQHF
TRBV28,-,CASSLFPEKLFF
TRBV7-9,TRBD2,CASSSPGLAGLYEQYF
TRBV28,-,CASSLKGNYGYTF
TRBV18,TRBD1,CASSPLGQGYNEQFF
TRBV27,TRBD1,CASTGTVPYEQYF
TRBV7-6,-,CASSWGQNTEAFF
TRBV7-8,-,CASSLARSDQPQHF
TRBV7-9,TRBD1,CASSTTGTGGYEQYF
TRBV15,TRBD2,CATSGERTGGLYNEQFF
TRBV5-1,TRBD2,CASSFGLAGGSSYEQYF
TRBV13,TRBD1,CASSLSQPGQVLTGELFF
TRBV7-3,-,CASSLFGANTEAFF
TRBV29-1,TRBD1,CSVETDRDYEQYF
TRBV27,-,CASSWGLGNIQYF
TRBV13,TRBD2,CASTRLAGVTDTQYF
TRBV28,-,CASSPFFTRGLNTEAFF
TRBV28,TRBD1,CASSQGAFGYEQYF
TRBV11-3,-,CASSFGTSKVQYF
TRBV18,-,CASSRRELTRTGELFF
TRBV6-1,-,CASSEVGGTQETQYF
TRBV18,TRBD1,CASSPLGQLNTEAFF
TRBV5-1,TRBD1,CASSHSGGWYEQYF
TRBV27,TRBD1,CASRTTGVGGNTIYF
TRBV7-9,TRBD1,CASSADRGRHNEQFF